One and the same sample provided the 5 T cell receptor beta chains below, sequenced in a study of T-cell memory formation after mild COVID-19. Via MiXCR, TCRdb re-called the 5' RACE reads, giving one row per CDR3 protein. The table lists some 200,000 distinct CDR3 sequences, about 9.2% of them singletons, with roughly 3.5% in the top ten. Sequencing used PBMCs or a T cell subset sorted from them (not recorded which). Source of these receptors: a man aged 18 to 29 who had mild COVID-19 (a few samples of this study predate the infection). Cell type and time point are not known.

This clonotype has only a few counts. This rearrangement joins TRBV12-3 or TRBV12-4 to TRBJ2-6; a weak D match, TRBD1 (6 bases). CDR3 length: 20 amino acids. V lost 5 bases and J 2 bases, leaving 25 bases between the germline ends. The CDR3 DNA is TGTGCCAGCAGTGACCTCCTTTGGGACAAAGGCGCTCCTGGGGCCAACGTCCTGACTTTC. The encoded protein is CASSDLLWDKGAPGANVLTF.

This clonotype showed up just a few times. The rearrangement uses TRBV12-3 or TRBV12-4 and TRBJ2-1; possible D gene TRBD1, 5 bases. The CDR3 loop spans 11 amino acids. The germline V and J ends were trimmed by 8 bases and 11 bases, with 13 bases remaining between them. The CDR3 nucleotides read TGTGCCAGCGATCGTCAGGGTCAGCAGTTCTTC. It specifies CASDRQGQQFF.

This clonotype was found a few times. The rearrangement links TRBV7-2 to TRBJ2-3, with 9 positions matching TRBD2. The CDR3 consists of 15 residues. Looked up from germline, CDR1 is SGHTA and CDR2 is FQGNSA. V shed 5 bases and J 1 base; nucleotides not matched to a gene: 4. The CDR3 here is CASSPSGTRTDTQYF. The CDR3 bases are TGTGCCAGCAGCCCTAGCGGGACTCGCACAGATACGCAGTATTTT. The variable domain in full, with the rest retrieved from reference TRBV7-2 and TRBJ2-3, is GAGVSQSPSNKVTEKGKDVELRCDPISGHTALYWYRQSLGQGLEFLIYFQGNSAPDKSGLPSDRFSAERTGGSVSTLTIQRTQQEDSAVYLCASSPSGTRTDTQYFGPGTRLTVL.

The rearrangement uses TRBV27 and TRBJ2-4; possible D gene TRBD1, 6 bases. The CDR3 is made up of 13 amino acids. Trimming shortened V by 2 bases and J by 8 bases, and 10 bases separated the two germline ends. Germline CDR1 is MNHEY and CDR2 is SMNVEV (reference sequence). CDR3 in DNA: TGTGCCAGCAGTTTAGCCAGGGGAGACATTCAGTACTTC. As protein: CASSLARGDIQYF.

The chain combines TRBV29-1 with TRBJ1-2; no clear D gene. This CDR3 region has 11 residues. The germline V gene encodes CDR1 SQVTM and CDR2 ANQGSEA. V was trimmed by 7 bases and J by 4 bases, leaving 10 bases between them. CDR3 sequence (DNA): TGCAGCGGGGTTGAGGGCTATGGCTACACCTTC. This sequence encodes CSGVEGYGYTF.